The following is a T cell receptor (beta chain) sequence with its context. The antigen is unknown. This sample is part of a study of shared clonotypes between healthy human individuals. Study-wide results and limits: Owing to a small donor count, the genetic and exposure-history diversity represented was limited.

The CDR3 extends over 12 amino acids. V lost 9 bases to trimming and J lost 1 base, with 9 bases between them. Germline V CDR1 and CDR2: ENHRY, SYGVKD. For each subset, genomic DNA was distributed in equal portions over several immunoSEQ plates. TCRdb keeps only in-frame clones here, not all; method: immunoSEQ multiplex PCR. This sample has 950,000 to 1,100,000 clones, with approximately 72% found just once. The material sequenced was memory CD4+ T cells sorted from blood. Subset described: CD45RA-negative fraction. This clonotype was obtained from a young man in good health. The gene calls are TRBV10-3 and TRBJ2-5, with D uncertain. The DNA for the CDR3 is TGTGCCATAAGTCCTAGCCAAGAGACCCAGTACTTC. It codes for CAISPSQETQYF.